Below, 27 T cell receptor beta chains from the same sample are listed, as sequenced in a study of blood T cell repertoires in COVID-19. Sequencing used immunoSEQ multiplex PCR; TCRdb keeps in-frame clones, though not all of them. The table lists some 200,000 clones, about 80% of them singletons. The source material was peripheral blood. All receptors derive from a woman in her sixties or seventies with acute or convalescent COVID-19.

DNA for the CDR3: TGTGCCAGCAGTGAAAGAGTAGGGAAGCGGACTGAAGCTTTCTTT. It translates to CASSERVGKRTEAFF. The chain couples TRBV6-1 to TRBJ1-1; D ambiguous. CDR1 MNHNS and CDR2 SASEGT come from the germline V gene. The CDR3 covers 15 residues. The V and J ends lost 2 bases and 5 bases respectively, with 15 bases between them.

This chain joins TRBV27 and TRBJ2-3; 10 bases fit TRBD2. CDR3 length: 15 residues. In germline, CDR1 is MNHEY, CDR2 SMNVEV (reference sequence). Unmatched junction bases numbered 7, after V lost 4 bases and J lost 6 bases. This CDR3 is CASSWIAGGLDTQYF. For the CDR3, the DNA is TGTGCCAGCAGTTGGATAGCGGGGGGCCTTGATACGCAGTATTTT.

This clone has a handful of counts. This chain joins TRBV19 and TRBJ2-2; D might be TRBD1 (5 bases). Germline V CDR1 and CDR2: LNHDA, SQIVND (reference sequence). Deletions cut 2 bases from V and 4 bases from J, with 14 bases between. The CDR3 length is 16 residues. CDR3 DNA sequence: TGTGCCAGTAGTATACTAACGCCCCAGGGCACCGGGGAGCTGTTTTTT. Residues: CASSILTPQGTGELFF.

The chain is built from TRBV19 and TRBJ2-7; maybe TRBD1 (6 bases). The V gene lost 8 bases and the J gene lost 1 base, with 21 bases spanning the gap. Germline CDR1 and CDR2: LNHDA and SQIVND (reference sequence). This CDR3 region has 16 residues. In DNA form, the CDR3 reads TGTGCCAGTTTCCGGTCCACGCAGGGGCGATCCTACGAGCAGTACTTC. Encoded protein: CASFRSTQGRSYEQYF.

CDR3: CASSRGPSTDTQYF. The CDR3 DNA reads as TGCGCCAGCAGCCGAGGTCCTAGCACAGATACGCAGTATTTT. The V gene is TRBV4-1, the J gene TRBJ2-3; D is undetermined. Germline V lookup: CDR1 MGHRA, CDR2 YSYEKL. With 4 bases removed from V and 0 bases from J, the gap between germline ends came to 8 bases. This CDR3 spans 14 amino acids.

The rearrangement links TRBV7-3 to TRBJ2-1; D call uncertain. The CDR3 totals 15 residues. Trimming left V 5 bases short and J 7 bases short, with 18 bases between. Germline V gene data show CDR1 as SGHTA and CDR2 as FQGTGA. In DNA form, the CDR3 reads TGTGCCAGCAGCCGAGAGGCGTCACCACTAAATGAGCAGTTCTTC. Amino acids: CASSREASPLNEQFF.

The chain links TRBV6-5 to TRBJ2-1, with D possibly matching TRBD1 (5 bases). The germline V and J ends were trimmed by 11 bases and 3 bases, with 8 bases remaining between them. Germline V lookup: CDR1 MNHEY, CDR2 SVGAGI. The CDR3 contains 11 residues. DNA of the CDR3: TGTGCCGGGGCCGTCTACAATGAGCAGTTCTTC. As protein: CAGAVYNEQFF.

CDR3 nucleotides: TGCGCCAGCAGCCTGGCACCGGGACAGACTAACTATGGCTACACCTTC. Its translation: CASSLAPGQTNYGYTF. This sequence joins TRBV4-1 and TRBJ1-2; TRBD1 matches at 7 bases. J lost 0 bases, V lost 4 bases, and 8 bases had no gene match. CDR1 is MGHRA, CDR2 YSYEKL, per germline. The CDR3 covers 16 residues.

The gene calls are TRBV3-1 (or the pseudogene TRBV3-2) and TRBJ2-2, with TRBD2 identical over 9 bases. CDR3 length: 16 amino acids. Germline CDR1 is LGHDT and CDR2 is YNNKEL (reference sequence). The trim removed 3 bases at V and 2 bases at J, leaving 4 bases unmatched. In DNA form, the CDR3 reads TGTGCCAGCAGCCAGCGTAGCGGGGGAAACACCGGGGAGCTGTTTTTT. Encoded protein: CASSQRSGGNTGELFF.

This clone was observed a single time. The rearrangement links TRBV4-3 to TRBJ2-1; 12 nucleotides agree with TRBD2. Germline CDR1 and CDR2: LGHNA and YSLEER. V dropped 5 bases and J dropped 4; count of bases not matched to a gene: 3. CDR3 length equals 15 residues. CDR3 DNA sequence: TGCGCCAGCAGCATTCTAGCGGGGGGGTACAATGAGCAGTTCTTC. Translated, it gives CASSILAGGYNEQFF.

V is TRBV19 and J is TRBJ2-1; 10 bases map to TRBD2. Germline V CDR1 and CDR2: LNHDA, SQIVND (reference sequence). Trimming at V came to 3 bases and at J to 9 bases, leaving 8 bases not matched to a gene. CDR3 length equals 15 residues. The CDR3 region has the DNA TGTGCCAGTAGTATCTTAGCGGGGGGAACCAGTGAGCAGTTCTTC. It codes for CASSILAGGTSEQFF. Full variable domain (remainder filled in from reference TRBV19 and TRBJ2-1): DGGITQSPKYLFRKEGQNVTLSCEQNLNHDAMYWYRQDPGQGLRLIYYSQIVNDFQKGDIAEGYSVSREKKESFPLTVTSAQKNPTAFYLCASSILAGGTSEQFFGPGTRLTVL.

This clone appeared once. V and J are TRBV5-4 and TRBJ2-2, with 8 bases identical to TRBD2. The germline V gene encodes CDR1 SGHNT and CDR2 YYREEE (reference sequence). The CDR3 covers 15 residues. The trim removed 3 bases at V and 6 bases at J, leaving 7 bases unmatched. CDR3: CASSYTGGPPGELFF. CDR3 nucleotide sequence: TGTGCCAGCAGCTATACGGGGGGGCCCCCCGGGGAGCTGTTTTTT.

This chain joins TRBV7-8 and TRBJ1-4; D remains ambiguous. Germline CDR1 SGHVS, CDR2 FQNEAQ. The CDR3 is 16 amino acids. The V end was cut by 5 bases, the J end by 5 bases, with 18 bases between. The CDR3 protein is CASSARSNWANEKLFF. The CDR3 region has the DNA TGTGCCAGCAGCGCCCGCTCTAACTGGGCAAATGAAAAACTGTTTTTT.

Only a few counts were recorded for this clone. The chain combines TRBV7-9 with TRBJ1-6; 7 bases match TRBD1. Germline assignment: CDR1 SEHNR and CDR2 FQNEAQ (reference sequence). This CDR3 comprises 16 residues. The trim removed 4 bases at V and 8 bases at J, leaving 11 bases unmatched. The CDR3 here is CASSSQPGQKDSPLHF. The CDR3 DNA sequence: TGTGCCAGCAGCTCCCAACCGGGACAGAAGGATTCACCCCTCCACTTT.

The J gene is TRBJ1-1, the V gene TRBV5-5; the D gene is possibly TRBD1 (6 bases). V lost 4 bases, J lost 8 bases, and 18 bases lay in between. The CDR3 is 14 amino acids. Germline V gives CDR1 SGHKS, CDR2 YYEKEE (reference sequence). The CDR3 protein is CASSRQALPGEAFF. The CDR3 nucleotides are TGTGCCAGCAGCCGACAGGCCCTACCGGGAGAAGCTTTCTTT.

The rearrangement links TRBV28 to TRBJ1-5; D unresolved. Trimming removed 3 bases from V and 5 bases from J, with 17 bases in between. This CDR3 region has 16 residues. CDR1 is MDHEN, CDR2 SYDVKM, per germline. CDR3 sequence: CASSFGGEGPDQPQHF. The DNA of the CDR3 is TGTGCCAGCAGTTTTGGTGGGGAGGGTCCCGATCAGCCCCAGCATTTT.

V gene TRBV14 combines with J gene TRBJ1-2; TRBD1 matches 11 bases. V trimming: 1 base; J trimming: 4 bases; junction bases outside the gene matches: 2. The CDR3 sequence is 15 residues long. CDR1 is SGHDN and CDR2 is FVKESK in the germline V gene. The CDR3 DNA reads as TGTGCCAGCAGCCAAGCAGGGACAGGGGGCTATGGCTACACCTTC. Translation gives CASSQAGTGGYGYTF.

This chain uses TRBV2 with TRBJ1-5; a possible D gene is TRBD1 (5 bases). V lost 4 bases and J 7 bases, leaving 14 bases between the germline ends. CDR1 and CDR2 from the germline V gene are SNHLY and FYNNEI. The CDR3 totals 14 residues. DNA of the CDR3: TGTGCCAGCAGTGGGCAGGGAATAGGACAGCCCCAGCATTTT. As protein: CASSGQGIGQPQHF.

This clone was counted once. The chain joins TRBV4-1 to TRBJ1-5; no firm D call. The CDR3 runs to 14 residues. V was cut by 1 base and J by 0 bases, with 4 bases left in between. The germline V gene encodes CDR1 MGHRA and CDR2 YSYEKL. CDR3 sequence reads: CASSQVVSNQPQHF. The CDR3 DNA is TGCGCCAGCAGCCAAGTCGTTAGCAATCAGCCCCAGCATTTT.

Only one count was recorded for this clone. V and J are TRBV6-1 and TRBJ2-1; 7 bases are a match to TRBD2. Germline V gene lookup returns CDR1 MNHNS and CDR2 SASEGT. With 2 bases clipped from V and 4 bases from J, the junction kept 8 bases outside the gene matches. The CDR3 sequence is 16 residues long. The CDR3 bases are TGTGCCAGCAGTGAAAGGCTGGGAGCGGGGTACAATGAGCAGTTCTTC. It is translated as CASSERLGAGYNEQFF.

The V and J genes are TRBV19 and TRBJ2-1, with 8 bases fitting TRBD2. Per germline, CDR1 LNHDA and CDR2 SQIVND (reference sequence). V trimming: 4 bases; J trimming: 6 bases; junction bases outside the gene matches: 11. This CDR3 region has 16 residues. CDR3 sequence: CASSSGRRGVVNEQFF. The CDR3 nucleotides read TGTGCCAGTAGTAGCGGCCGGCGGGGGGTCGTCAATGAGCAGTTCTTC.

The chain uses TRBV11-2 and TRBJ2-2; 11 bases fit TRBD1. The CDR3 has 14 amino acids. Germline assignment: CDR1 SGHAT and CDR2 FQNNGV. Losses at the gene ends were 5 bases for V and 4 bases for J; bases not matched to a gene: 0. DNA of the CDR3: TGTGCCAGCAGCGGGACAGGGGGCACCGGGGAGCTGTTTTTT. Encoded protein: CASSGTGGTGELFF.

This chain uses TRBV15 with TRBJ2-3; 8 bases align to TRBD2. The CDR3 sequence is 18 residues long. The trim removed 1 base at V and 2 bases at J, leaving 11 bases unmatched. Germline assignment: CDR1 LNHNV and CDR2 YYDKDF (reference sequence). CDR3 in DNA: TGTGCCACCAGCAGAGGTCTGACGCGGCGGGGGGACACAGATACGCAGTATTTT. It translates to CATSRGLTRRGDTDTQYF.

The chain recombines TRBV5-1 with TRBJ2-3; D possibly corresponds to TRBD2 (6 bases). The CDR3 contains 16 residues. Trimming took off 0 bases at V and 2 bases at J, with 13 bases between the two ends. Germline values: CDR1 SGHRS, CDR2 YFSETQ. As DNA, the CDR3 is TGCGCCAGCAGCTTGGAGTGGGGGGAGTTCACAGATACGCAGTATTTT. Its protein product is CASSLEWGEFTDTQYF.

V usage is TRBV7-6 and J usage is TRBJ2-2; tentatively, D is TRBD2 (5 bases). V lost 5 bases and J 3 bases, leaving 13 bases between the germline ends. The germline CDR1 and CDR2 sequences are SGHVS and FNYEAQ. The CDR3 runs to 15 residues. The CDR3 DNA reads as TGTGCCAGCAGCCCCCGACGGGGTCACACCGGGGAGCTGTTTTTT. This encodes CASSPRRGHTGELFF. Using reference TRBV7-6 and TRBJ2-2 for the parts outside the CDR3, the full variable domain is GAGVSQSPRYKVTKRGQDVALRCDPISGHVSLYWYRQALGQGPEFLTYFNYEAQQDKSGLPNDRFSAERPEGSISTLTIQRTEQRDSAMYRCASSPRRGHTGELFFGEGSRLTVL.

The chain employs TRBV12-3 or TRBV12-4 and TRBJ1-1; D possibly corresponds to TRBD1 (5 bases). This CDR3 is built from 13 residues. V was clipped by 6 bases and J by 6 bases, with 14 bases between them. The CDR3 coding sequence is TGTGCCAGCAGCCCCGGGCGGGGCGCTGAAGCTTTCTTT. It translates to CASSPGRGAEAFF.

The chain couples TRBV4-1 to TRBJ1-6; TRBD1 is a possible D gene (6 bases). V lost 0 bases and J 1 base, leaving 16 bases between the germline ends. In germline, CDR1 is MGHRA, CDR2 YSYEKL. The CDR3 extends over 19 amino acids. The CDR3 sequence: CASSQEVGQGWSYNSPLHF. The CDR3 DNA follows: TGCGCCAGCAGCCAAGAGGTCGGGCAGGGGTGGTCCTATAATTCACCCCTCCACTTT.